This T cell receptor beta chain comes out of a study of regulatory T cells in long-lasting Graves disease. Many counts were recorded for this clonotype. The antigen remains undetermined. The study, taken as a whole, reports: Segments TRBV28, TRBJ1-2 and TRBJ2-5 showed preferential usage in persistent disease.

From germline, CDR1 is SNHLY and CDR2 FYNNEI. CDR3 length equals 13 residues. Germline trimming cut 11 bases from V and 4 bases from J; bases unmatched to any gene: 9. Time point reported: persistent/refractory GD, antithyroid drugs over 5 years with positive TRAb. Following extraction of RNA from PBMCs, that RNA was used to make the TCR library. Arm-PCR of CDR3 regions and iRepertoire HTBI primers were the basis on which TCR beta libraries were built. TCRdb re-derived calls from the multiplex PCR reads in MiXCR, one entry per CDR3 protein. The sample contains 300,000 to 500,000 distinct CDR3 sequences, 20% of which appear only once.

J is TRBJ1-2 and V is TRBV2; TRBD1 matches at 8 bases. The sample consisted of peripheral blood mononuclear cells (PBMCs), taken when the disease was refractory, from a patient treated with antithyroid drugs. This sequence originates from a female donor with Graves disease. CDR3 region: CASKQGVSYGYTF. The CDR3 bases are TGTGCCTCAAAACAGGGGGTGAGCTATGGCTACACCTTC.